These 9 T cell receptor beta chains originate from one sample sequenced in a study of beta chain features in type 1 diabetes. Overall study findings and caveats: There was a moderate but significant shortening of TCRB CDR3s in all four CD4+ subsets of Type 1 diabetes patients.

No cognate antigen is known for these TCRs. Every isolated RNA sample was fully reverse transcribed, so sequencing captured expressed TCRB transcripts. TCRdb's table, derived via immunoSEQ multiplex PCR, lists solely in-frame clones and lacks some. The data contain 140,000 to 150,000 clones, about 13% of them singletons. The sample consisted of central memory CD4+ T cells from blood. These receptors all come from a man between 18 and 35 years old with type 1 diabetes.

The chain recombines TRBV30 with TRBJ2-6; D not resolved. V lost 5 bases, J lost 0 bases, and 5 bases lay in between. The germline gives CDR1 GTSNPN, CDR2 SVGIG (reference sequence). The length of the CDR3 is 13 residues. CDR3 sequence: CAWAVSGANVLTF. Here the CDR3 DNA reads TGTGCCTGGGCCGTCTCTGGGGCCAACGTCCTGACTTTC.

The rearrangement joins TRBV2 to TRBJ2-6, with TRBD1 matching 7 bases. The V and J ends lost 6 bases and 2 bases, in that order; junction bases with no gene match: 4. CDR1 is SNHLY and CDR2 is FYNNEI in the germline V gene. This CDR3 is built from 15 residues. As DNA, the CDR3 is TGTGCCAGCAGACAACAGGGGACTGGGGCCAACGTCCTGACTTTC. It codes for CASRQQGTGANVLTF.

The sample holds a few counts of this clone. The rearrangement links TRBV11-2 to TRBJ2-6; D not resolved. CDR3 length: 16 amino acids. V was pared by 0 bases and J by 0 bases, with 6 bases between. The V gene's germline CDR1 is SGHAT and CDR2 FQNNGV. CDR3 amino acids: CASSLDGASGANVLTF. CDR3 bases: TGTGCCAGCAGCTTAGATGGAGCCTCTGGGGCCAACGTCCTGACTTTC.

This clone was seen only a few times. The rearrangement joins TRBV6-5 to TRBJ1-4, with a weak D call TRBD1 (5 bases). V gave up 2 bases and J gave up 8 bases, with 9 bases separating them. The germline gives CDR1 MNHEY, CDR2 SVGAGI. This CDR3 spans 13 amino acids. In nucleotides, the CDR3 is TGTGCCAGCAGTTACGGGGACGACGAAAAACTGTTTTTT. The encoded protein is CASSYGDDEKLFF.

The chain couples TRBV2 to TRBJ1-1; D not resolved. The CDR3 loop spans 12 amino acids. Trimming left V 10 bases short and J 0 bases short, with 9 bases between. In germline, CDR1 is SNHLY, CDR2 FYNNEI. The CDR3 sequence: CAIGSMNTEAFF. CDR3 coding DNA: TGTGCCATTGGATCTATGAACACTGAAGCTTTCTTT.

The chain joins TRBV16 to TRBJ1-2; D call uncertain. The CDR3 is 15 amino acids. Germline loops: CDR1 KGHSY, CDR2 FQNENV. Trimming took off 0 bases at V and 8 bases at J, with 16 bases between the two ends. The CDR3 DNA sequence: TGTGCCAGCAGCCAATCGGCGGGTGACCCGCCGGGCTACACCTTC. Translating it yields CASSQSAGDPPGYTF.

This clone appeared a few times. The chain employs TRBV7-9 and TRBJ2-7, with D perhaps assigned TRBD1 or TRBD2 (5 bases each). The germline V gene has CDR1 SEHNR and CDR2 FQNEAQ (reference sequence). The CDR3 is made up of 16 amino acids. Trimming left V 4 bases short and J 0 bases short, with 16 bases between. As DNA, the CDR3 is TGTGCCAGCAGCTCCCTTGGGGACGGCAGCTCCTACGAGCAGTACTTC. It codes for CASSSLGDGSSYEQYF.

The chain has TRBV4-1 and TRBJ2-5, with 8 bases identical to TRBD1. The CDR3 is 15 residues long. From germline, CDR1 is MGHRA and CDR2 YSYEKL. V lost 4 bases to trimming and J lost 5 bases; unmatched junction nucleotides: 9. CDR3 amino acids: CASSRVVTGVETQYF. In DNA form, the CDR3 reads TGCGCCAGCAGCCGAGTGGTGACAGGGGTCGAGACCCAGTACTTC.

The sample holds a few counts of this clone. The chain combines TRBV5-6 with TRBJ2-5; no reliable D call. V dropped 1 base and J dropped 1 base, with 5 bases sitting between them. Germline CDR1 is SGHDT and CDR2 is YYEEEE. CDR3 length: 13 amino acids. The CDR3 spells CASSLWVQETQYF. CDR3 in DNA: TGTGCCAGCAGCTTGTGGGTCCAAGAGACCCAGTACTTC.